One T cell receptor beta chain is described in this entry. The antigen remains unidentified. These data belong to a study of cytomegalovirus exposure and HLA in healthy donors. The study's findings and limits: The authors later linked a missense DCLRE1C variant to TCR beta V- and J-gene trimming. The later analysis indicated that the majority of CMV-associated TCR beta chains appeared HLA-restricted. In all likelihood, a cluster of highly shared sequence variants was a sequencing artifact. Per a later analysis, HLA-associated TCR beta chains showed more clonal expansion than other, equally common TCR beta chains.

The germline CDR1 and CDR2 sequences are SNHLY and FYNNEI. V shed 3 bases and J shed 2 bases, with 8 bases lying between them. There are 14 residues in the CDR3. The primer mix had 60 Vbeta and 13 Jbeta primers. Some clones are missing from TCRdb's copy, which holds only in-frame ones; the method was immunoSEQ multiplex PCR. The specimen's table records roughly 53,000 clones. J is TRBJ1-5 and V is TRBV2, with D possibly matching TRBD1 (5 bases). Sequenced: PBMCs. This TCR was recovered from a man younger than 35 in good health and CMV-seropositive. Written as DNA, the CDR3 is TGTGCCAGCAGTGACAGGGCGGGCAATCAGCCCCAGCATTTT. The encoded protein is CASSDRAGNQPQHF.